This T cell receptor (beta chain) derives from a study of radiotherapy plus CTLA-4 blockade in lung cancer (dated by TCRdb to the late 2010s). With regard to the full study: Objective responses were observed in 15% to 20% of enrolled patients, and disease control was achieved in approximately 32%. What the work shows at the level of the full study, not this receptor alone: Early dynamic changes in blood T cell clones, together with increased serum interferon-beta after radiation, were reported as the strongest predictors of response. TCR clones derived from tumors expanded in peripheral blood after treatment with radiotherapy and ipilimumab.

In its sample, this clone was seen a few times. No antigen is known for it. The sample holds no much larger clone one base away, and base qualities are not on file. CDR1 and CDR2, looked up from the germline V gene, are SGHRS and YFSETQ. From cysteine to phenylalanine, the CDR3 is 15 amino acids long. Just CDR3 DNA is preserved here, 45 bases in frame from base 1. The junction carries 15 bases between V and J, which are trimmed by 4 bases and 4 bases respectively. Focal radiation therapy combined with CTLA-4 blockade (ipilimumab) was tested in patients with chemo-refractory metastatic non-small-cell lung cancer. Library preparation was by the immunoSEQ multiplex PCR assay. TCRdb took this table from immuneACCESS and kept in-frame rearrangements with V and J called. Such tables lack part of the clones; where checked against another copy, unresolved V genes explain under half of the gap, and the rest is unexplained. The sample yields about 77,000 clones; roughly 70% were counted once. The top ten clonotypes cover approximately 9.9% of the sample.

The chain is encoded by TRBV5-1 joined to TRBJ2-1; TRBD1 might be the D gene, on 5 matching bases. This TCR was sampled from a human donor with non-small cell lung cancer whose response to radiotherapy plus ipilimumab could not be evaluated. The input for sequencing was peripheral blood, taken from a patient treated with radiotherapy plus ipilimumab. For the CDR3, the sequence is CASSPEVGPYNEQFF. The sequence in DNA is TGCGCCAGCAGCCCTGAGGTGGGGCCTTACAATGAGCAGTTCTTC.